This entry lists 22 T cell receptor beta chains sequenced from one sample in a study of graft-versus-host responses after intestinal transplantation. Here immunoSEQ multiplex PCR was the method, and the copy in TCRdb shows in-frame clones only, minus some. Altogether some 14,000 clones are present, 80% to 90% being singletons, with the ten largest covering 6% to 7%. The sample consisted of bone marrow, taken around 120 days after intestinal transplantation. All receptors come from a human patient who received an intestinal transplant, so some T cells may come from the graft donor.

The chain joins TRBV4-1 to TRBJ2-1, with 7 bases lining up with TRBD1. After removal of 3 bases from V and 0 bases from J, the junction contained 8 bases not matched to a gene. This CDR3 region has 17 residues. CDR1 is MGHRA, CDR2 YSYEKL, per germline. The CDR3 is CASSHPYRGRSYNEQFF. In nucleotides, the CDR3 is TGCGCCAGCAGCCATCCATACAGGGGACGCTCCTACAATGAGCAGTTCTTC.

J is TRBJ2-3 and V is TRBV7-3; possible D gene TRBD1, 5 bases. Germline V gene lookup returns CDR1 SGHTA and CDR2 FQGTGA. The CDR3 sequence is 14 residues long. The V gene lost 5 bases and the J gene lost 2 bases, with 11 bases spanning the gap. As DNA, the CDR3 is TGTGCCAGCAGCCTCCTTGGGGCCACAGATACGCAGTATTTT. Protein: CASSLLGATDTQYF.

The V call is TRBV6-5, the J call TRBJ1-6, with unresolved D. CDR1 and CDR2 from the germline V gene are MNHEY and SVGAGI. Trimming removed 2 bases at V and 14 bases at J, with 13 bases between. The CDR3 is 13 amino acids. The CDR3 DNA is TGTGCCAGCAGTTACATCCCGGGCCGGGCCCTCCACTTT. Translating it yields CASSYIPGRALHF.

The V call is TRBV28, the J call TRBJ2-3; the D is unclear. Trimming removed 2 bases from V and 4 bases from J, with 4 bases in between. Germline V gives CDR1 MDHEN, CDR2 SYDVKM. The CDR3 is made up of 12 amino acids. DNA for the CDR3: TGTGCCAGCAGTTTACAGGCAGATACGCAGTATTTT. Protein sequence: CASSLQADTQYF.

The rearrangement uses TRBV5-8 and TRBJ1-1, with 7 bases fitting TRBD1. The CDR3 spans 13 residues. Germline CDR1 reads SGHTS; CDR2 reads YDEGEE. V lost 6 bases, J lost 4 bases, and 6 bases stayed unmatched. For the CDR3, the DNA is TGTGCCAGCACCGTGCAGGGGGGCACTGAAGCTTTCTTT. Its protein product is CASTVQGGTEAFF.

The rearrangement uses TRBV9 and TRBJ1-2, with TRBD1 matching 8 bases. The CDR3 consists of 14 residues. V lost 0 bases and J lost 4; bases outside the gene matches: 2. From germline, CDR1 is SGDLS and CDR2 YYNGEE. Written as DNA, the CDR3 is TGTGCCAGCAGCGTAGGGACAGGGCGCTATGGCTACACCTTC. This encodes CASSVGTGRYGYTF.

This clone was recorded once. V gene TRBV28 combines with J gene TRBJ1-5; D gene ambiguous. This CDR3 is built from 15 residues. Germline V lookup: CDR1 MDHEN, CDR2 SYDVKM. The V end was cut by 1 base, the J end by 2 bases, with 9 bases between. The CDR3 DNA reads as TGTGCCAGCAGTTTATTAGGAGGTGGCAATCAGCCCCAGCATTTT. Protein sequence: CASSLLGGGNQPQHF. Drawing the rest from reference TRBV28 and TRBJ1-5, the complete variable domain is DVKVTQSSRYLVKRTGEKVFLECVQDMDHENMFWYRQDPGLGLRLIYFSYDVKMKEKGDIPEGYSVSREKKERFSLILESASTNQTSMYLCASSLLGGGNQPQHFGDGTRLSIL.

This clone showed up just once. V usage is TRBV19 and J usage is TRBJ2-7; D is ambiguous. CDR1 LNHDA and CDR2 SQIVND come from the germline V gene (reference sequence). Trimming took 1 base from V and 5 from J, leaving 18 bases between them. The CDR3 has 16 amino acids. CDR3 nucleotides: TGTGCCAGTAGTATAGCCACGGACCTTGTCGGCGACGAGCAGTACTTC. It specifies CASSIATDLVGDEQYF.

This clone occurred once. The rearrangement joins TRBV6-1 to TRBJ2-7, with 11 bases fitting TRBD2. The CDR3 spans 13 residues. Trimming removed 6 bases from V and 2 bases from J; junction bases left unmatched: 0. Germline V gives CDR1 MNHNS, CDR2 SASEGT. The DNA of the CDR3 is TGTGCCAGCAGGACTAGCGGGACCTACGAGCAGTACTTC. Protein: CASRTSGTYEQYF.

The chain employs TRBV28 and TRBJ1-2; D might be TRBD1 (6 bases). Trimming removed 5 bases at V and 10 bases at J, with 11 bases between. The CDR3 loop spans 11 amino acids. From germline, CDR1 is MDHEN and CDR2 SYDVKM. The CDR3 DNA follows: TGTGCCAGCAGTCCTACAGGGACCTACACCTTC. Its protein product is CASSPTGTYTF.

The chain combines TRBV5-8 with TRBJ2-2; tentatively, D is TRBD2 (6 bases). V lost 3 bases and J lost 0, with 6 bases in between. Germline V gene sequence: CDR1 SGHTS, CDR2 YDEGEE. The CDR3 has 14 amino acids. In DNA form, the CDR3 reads TGTGCCAGCAGCTGGGACTCGAACACCGGGGAGCTGTTTTTT. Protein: CASSWDSNTGELFF.

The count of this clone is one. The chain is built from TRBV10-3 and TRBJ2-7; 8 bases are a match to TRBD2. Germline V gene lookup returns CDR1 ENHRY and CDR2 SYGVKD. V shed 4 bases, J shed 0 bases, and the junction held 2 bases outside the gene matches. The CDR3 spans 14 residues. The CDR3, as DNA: TGTGCCATCAGTGCAGGGACTAGCTCCTACGAGCAGTACTTC. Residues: CAISAGTSSYEQYF.

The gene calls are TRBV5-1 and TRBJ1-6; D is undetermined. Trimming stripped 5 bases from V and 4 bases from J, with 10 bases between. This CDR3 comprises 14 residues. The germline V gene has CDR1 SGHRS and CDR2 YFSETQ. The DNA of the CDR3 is TGCGCCAGCAGGACCTCAAGTTATAATTCACCCCTCCACTTT. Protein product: CASRTSSYNSPLHF.

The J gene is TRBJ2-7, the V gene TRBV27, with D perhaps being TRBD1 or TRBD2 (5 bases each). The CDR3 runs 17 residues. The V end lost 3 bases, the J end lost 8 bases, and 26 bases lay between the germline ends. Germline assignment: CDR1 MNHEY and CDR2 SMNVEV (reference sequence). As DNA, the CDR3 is TGTGCCAGCAGTTTCGGGTTGAGGCTGAAACTAGGGGCAAAGCAGTACTTC. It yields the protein CASSFGLRLKLGAKQYF.

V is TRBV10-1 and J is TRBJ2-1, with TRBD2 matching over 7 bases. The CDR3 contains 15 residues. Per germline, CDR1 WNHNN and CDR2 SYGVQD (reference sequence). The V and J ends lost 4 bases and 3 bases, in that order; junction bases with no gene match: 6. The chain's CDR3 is CASSGGSGIYNEQFF. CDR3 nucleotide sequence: TGCGCCAGCAGTGGTGGAAGCGGGATCTACAATGAGCAGTTCTTC.

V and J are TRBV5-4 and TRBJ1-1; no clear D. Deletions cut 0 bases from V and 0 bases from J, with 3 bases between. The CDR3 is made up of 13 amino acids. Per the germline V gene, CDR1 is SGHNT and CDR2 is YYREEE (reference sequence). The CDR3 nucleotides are TGTGCCAGCAGCTTGGCGGTGAACACTGAAGCTTTCTTT. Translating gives CASSLAVNTEAFF. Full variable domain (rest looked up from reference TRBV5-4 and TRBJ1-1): ETGVTQSPTHLIKTRGQQVTLRCSSQSGHNTVSWYQQALGQGPQFIFQYYREEENGRGNFPPRFSGLQFPNYSSELNVNALELDDSALYLCASSLAVNTEAFFGQGTRLTVV.

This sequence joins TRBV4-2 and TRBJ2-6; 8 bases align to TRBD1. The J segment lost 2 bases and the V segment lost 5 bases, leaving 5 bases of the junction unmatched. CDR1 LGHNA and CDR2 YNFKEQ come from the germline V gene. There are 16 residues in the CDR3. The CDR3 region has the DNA TGTGCCAGCAGCGACAGGGGACTGACTGGGGCCAACGTCCTGACTTTC. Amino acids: CASSDRGLTGANVLTF.

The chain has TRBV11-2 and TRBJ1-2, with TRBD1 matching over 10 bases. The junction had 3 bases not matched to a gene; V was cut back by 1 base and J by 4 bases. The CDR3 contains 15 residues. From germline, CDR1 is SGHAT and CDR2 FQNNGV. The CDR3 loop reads CASSLAGTGVYGYTF. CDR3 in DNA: TGTGCCAGCAGCTTAGCCGGGACAGGGGTCTATGGCTACACCTTC.

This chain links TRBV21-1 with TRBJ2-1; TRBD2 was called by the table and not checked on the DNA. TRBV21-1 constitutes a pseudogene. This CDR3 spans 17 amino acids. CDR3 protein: CASSKIGPTSSYNEQFF. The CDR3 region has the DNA TGTGCCAGCAGCAAAATAGGACCCACTAGCTCCTACAATGAGCAGTTCTTC.

CDR3 coding DNA: TGTGCCAGTAGTGGCACAGATAATGAAAAACTGTTTTTT. Translating gives CASSGTDNEKLFF. The gene calls are TRBV19 and TRBJ1-4; D unresolved. Trimming cost V 5 bases and J 4 bases, with 8 bases left between them. The germline V gene encodes CDR1 LNHDA and CDR2 SQIVND (reference sequence). The CDR3 extends over 13 amino acids.

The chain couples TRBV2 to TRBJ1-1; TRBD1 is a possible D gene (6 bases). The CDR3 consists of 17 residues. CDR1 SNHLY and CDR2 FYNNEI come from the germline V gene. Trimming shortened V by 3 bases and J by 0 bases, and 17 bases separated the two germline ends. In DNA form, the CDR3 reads TGTGCCAGCAGTGACGACAGGCAAGTGGGAATGAACACTGAAGCTTTCTTT. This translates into CASSDDRQVGMNTEAFF.

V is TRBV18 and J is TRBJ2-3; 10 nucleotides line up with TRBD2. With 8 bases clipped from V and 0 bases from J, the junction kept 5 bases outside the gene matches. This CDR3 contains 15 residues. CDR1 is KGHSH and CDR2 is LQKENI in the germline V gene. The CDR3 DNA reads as TGTGCCAGCGCCCCTAGCGGGGGTAGCACAGATACGCAGTATTTT. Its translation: CASAPSGGSTDTQYF.